The entry that follows covers one TCR beta chain sequence. Its antigen is currently not known. The record has no base qualities; no much larger clone is one base away. This specimen comes from a study of blood T cell repertoires in COVID-19 (dated by TCRdb to 2019 to 2021). Turning to the overall study: Samples covering the acute and convalescent phases of COVID-19 were provided by collaborators in the United States, Italy and Spain. The material from the prospective study consisted of cDNA or gDNA derived from T cells, B-cell-depleted T cells, or PBMCs. The dataset comprised deeply sampled blood TCRbeta repertoires from subjects exposed to, actively infected with, or recovered from COVID-19. A freely available public database, intended as a resource for researchers studying the immune response to SARS-CoV-2, is where the repertoires were released. Samples came from the ongoing ImmuneRACE study (first 160 participants) plus 1,254 subjects from 6 global collaborators. Sample metadata almost always included a de-identified subject ID, COVID-19 status, age in years and sex. Where available, HLA class I and class II types were taken from metadata supplied by the sample provider and were not determined by assay-based typing.

Another Seattle source contributed samples from volunteer blood donors who had recovered from COVID-19. Collaborating institutions collected whole blood in K2EDTA tubes following their own protocols. For TCRbeta analysis, collaborators shipped samples as frozen whole blood, isolated PBMCs, or DNA extracted from either of those sample types. Results the study describes overall, beyond this receptor: Clinical and demographic metadata were provided uncurated, with the amount varying by source and participant.

TCRbeta CDR3 regions were amplified from genomic DNA using the immunoSEQ Assay, a bias-controlled multiplex PCR. The authors' pipeline ran thus. The number of nucleated cells in each sample was estimated from the amplification of reference gene primers within the assay. To quantify the absolute abundance of each unique TCRbeta CDR3 rearrangement, sequence reads were collapsed and filtered. Productive Simpson clonality was computed per sample as the square root of Simpson's diversity index over productive rearrangements. TCRdb provides this immuneACCESS table in a form limited to in-frame rearrangements. Some clones are lacking; in checked studies, under half of them reflect an unresolved V gene, and why the rest are absent is not known. That table furnishes V, J and clone size, whereas the DNA furnished D and trimming. This sample is represented by around 230,000 clones; around 80% of them were singletons. Of the sample, 2% to 2.5% falls within the top ten clones.

For CDR1 and CDR2, the germline V gene (reference sequence) lists LNHDA and SQIVND. The CDR3 holds 16 amino acids from the cysteine to the phenylalanine. Only CDR3 DNA remains: 48 bases, in frame from the first base. The germline ends are 8 bases apart after V is trimmed by 2 bases and J by 0 bases. This TCR derives from a middle-aged man who had recovered from COVID-19. Sequenced input: peripheral blood. Recombination linked TRBV19 to TRBJ1-6, with the identity of the D gene unclear. The CDR3 loop reads CASSIILSSYNSPLHF. The DNA sequence follows: TGTGCCAGTAGTATAATCCTGAGCTCCTATAATTCACCCCTCCACTTT.